This TCR beta chain was documented in a study of a mutant IDH1 vaccine in newly diagnosed glioma (dated by TCRdb to the early 2020s). In the study overall: Patients were given eight vaccinations, in weeks 1, 3, 5, 7, 11, 15, 19 and 23, which matched visits V03 through V10. In the chemotherapy-containing groups, vaccination started alongside temozolomide cycles, whereas in patients who had radiotherapy alone it started 4-6 weeks after radiotherapy. Peripheral blood was drawn at six visits: V03 (baseline), V05, V07, V10, V12 and V13. For exploratory analyses, around 26 treated patients had longitudinal TCRB deep sequencing done wherever samples were available. Of the 25 to 40 patients who were treated, around 62% were male and 37.5% were female, and the mean age was about 40 years. Prior to enrollment, patients had been given standard therapy consisting of radiotherapy alone, temozolomide alone, or radiochemotherapy with temozolomide, with the combination given to most patients.

Library preparation used the immunoSEQ multiplex PCR assay. Rearranged TCR beta chain sequences were amplified with the hsTCRB Kit following the manufacturer's protocol. An Illumina MiSeq was used to sequence the TCRB libraries. From the authors' description of their analysis: The proprietary platform of the kit vendor was used for demultiplexing, trimming and gene mapping. Here the immuneACCESS table is served through TCRdb, limited to in-frame sequences with V and J called. Missing clones are a known gap in these copies; in checked studies unresolved V genes cover under half, and the rest lacks a known reason. The V and J calls and clone size are taken from that table; D and trimming were inferred from the DNA. For this sample the table gives about 36,000 clones, of which roughly 79% were detected only once. Of the sample, about 12% falls within the top ten clones. Explained via the paper, the time point label denotes: week 5, during vaccination. A 20-mer mutant IDH1 peptide at 300 micrograms in Montanide made up each vaccine dose, which was injected subcutaneously together with topical imiquimod. Newly diagnosed WHO grade 3 or 4 IDH1-mutant astrocytomas showing loss of nuclear ATRX were present in the donors. The samples were drawn from NOA16, a multicentre, single-arm, open-label phase I trial in Germany that tested a mutant IDH1 peptide vaccine in humans for the first time. Genomic DNA for TCRB sequencing was isolated from EDTA blood with the DNeasy Blood and Tissue Kit.

The paper as a whole reports these results and caveats: PBMC samples for TCRB deep sequencing were selected based on availability. The authors noted that analyses of patient blood samples could not be reproduced because of sample limitations. Changes in the top peripheral T cell clonotypes picked up by TCRB sequencing did not appear to be linked to pseudoprogression. Across multiple MHC alleles, vaccine-induced immune responses were seen in around 93% of patients.

V is shortened by 0 bases, J by 2 bases, and the region joining them spans 6 bases. The CDR1 and CDR2 encoded by the germline V gene are SGHRS and YFSETQ. Inclusive of the bounding cysteine and phenylalanine, the CDR3 is 14 residues long. The DNA shown is the 42-base CDR3, in frame from base 1. A remark on this clone: The antigen it recognizes is unknown. No base-level quality is on record; no much larger clone is a single base apart.

The chain joins TRBV5-1 to TRBJ1-3, and possibly TRBD1, on 5 matching bases. The starting material was PBMCs, obtained from a glioma patient whose treatment included an IDH1 peptide vaccine. The sequence was collected from a man in his forties or fifties with glioma. The base sequence is TGCGCCAGCAGCTTGGGGGGGGCTGGAAACACCATATATTTT. This sequence encodes CASSLGGAGNTIYF.